This paragraph reports one TCR beta chain. The sample comes from a study of T cell changes during pregnancy in multiple sclerosis. Germline assignment: CDR1 MNHEY and CDR2 SVGAGI. V lost 4 bases, J lost 1 base, and 8 bases lay in between. This CDR3 region has 15 residues. Sequencing was performed with immunoSEQ multiplex PCR; in TCRdb, only in-frame clones are kept and a portion is missing. The data hold 79,000 or so clones, with approximately 90% observed a single time. This receptor was obtained from a female donor in good health, enrolled as a control in a pregnancy study. The chain links TRBV6-5 to TRBJ1-6; D is unresolved. The sample in question was peripheral blood, obtained in the first trimester of pregnancy. This CDR3 reads CASSSQLSYNSPLHF. The CDR3 DNA reads as TGTGCCAGCAGTTCACAGTTGTCCTATAATTCACCCCTCCACTTT.